The clone carrying this TCR beta chain has a count of ten or more. As yet, its antigen is unknown. The data derive from a study of neurological immune-mediated disorders. A single record per CDR3 protein comes from TCRdb applying MiXCR to the 5' RACE reads. There are tens of thousands of distinct CDR3 sequences in the sample; more than 2% occur only once, and approximately 2.3% lies in the top ten. Overall study findings and caveats: CDR3 amino acid sequences of expanded clones were not shared across subjects, a result suggesting private repertoires in all groups.

The unsorted libraries were generated from a total of 2 million PBMCs, which had been stored in RNAlater at -80 C. Germline-derived CDR1 and CDR2 are LNHNV and YYDKDF (reference sequence). The length of the CDR3 is 14 residues. Trimming removed 3 bases at V and 2 bases at J, with 8 bases between. This TCR came from a man aged 50 or older with multiple sclerosis. V and J are TRBV15 and TRBJ2-4; D not certain. The material sequenced was PBMCs. The CDR3 nucleotides read TGTGCCACCAGCAGTTGGGGATCCAAAAACATTCAGTACTTC. Its translation: CATSSWGSKNIQYF.